These 13 T cell receptor beta chains share one sample of origin, sequenced in a study of T-cell memory formation after mild COVID-19. TCRdb re-derived calls from the 5' RACE reads in MiXCR, one entry per CDR3 protein. The sample holds tens of thousands of distinct CDR3 sequences, about 15% seen once. What was sequenced was PBMCs or a T cell subset sorted from them (not recorded which). The receptor source for this set is an adult woman who had mild COVID-19 (a few samples of this study predate the infection). Cell type and time point are not known.

This clonotype has a handful of counts. The V gene is TRBV6-5, the J gene TRBJ2-7; D perhaps matches TRBD1 (6 bases). The CDR3 has 12 residues. Trimming left V 9 bases short and J 2 bases short, with 11 bases between. Germline CDR1 reads MNHEY; CDR2 reads SVGAGI. The CDR3 protein is CASGDNAYEQYF. The CDR3 bases are TGTGCCAGTGGGGACAATGCCTACGAGCAGTACTTC.

The CDR3 protein is CASSLKERGAFNEQFF. CDR3 in DNA: TGTGCCAGCAGTTTAAAGGAGAGGGGCGCTTTTAATGAGCAGTTCTTC. This rearrangement joins TRBV28 to TRBJ2-1, with D perhaps being TRBD1 or TRBD2 (5 bases each). Germline V gene data show CDR1 as MDHEN and CDR2 as SYDVKM. CDR3 length: 16 amino acids. The V and J ends lost 2 bases and 7 bases respectively, with 18 bases between them.

Only a few counts were recorded for this clonotype. The chain is built from TRBV10-3 and TRBJ2-7; no firm D call. This CDR3 region has 12 residues. V lost 2 bases, J lost 2 bases, and 4 bases lay in between. Germline lookup yields CDR1 ENHRY and CDR2 SYGVKD. The CDR3 protein is CAISEGTYEQYF. The CDR3 bases are TGTGCCATCAGTGAGGGGACCTACGAGCAGTACTTC.

CDR3 residues: CASSPDPGLAFEKLFF. The CDR3 nucleotides are TGCGCCAGCAGCCCGGATCCGGGACTAGCTTTTGAAAAACTGTTTTTT. V is TRBV4-1 and J is TRBJ1-4; tentative D call: TRBD1 (5 bases). Trimming pared 4 bases from V and 7 bases from J, leaving 19 bases between. The germline V gene has CDR1 MGHRA and CDR2 YSYEKL. This CDR3 spans 16 amino acids.

CDR3 coding DNA: TGTGCCAGCAGTTTATGGGGCAGGGGTTATTTCTACGAGCAGTACTTC. Translation gives CASSLWGRGYFYEQYF. The chain recombines TRBV12-3 or TRBV12-4 with TRBJ2-7, with TRBD1 as a possible D gene (6 bases). V was clipped by 2 bases and J by 3 bases, with 17 bases between them. The CDR3 has 16 amino acids.

This clonotype was seen only a few times. J is TRBJ1-5 and V is TRBV12-3 or TRBV12-4, with 8 bases matching TRBD1. The CDR3 is 17 residues long. Trimming took 4 bases from V and 0 from J; bases not matched to a gene: 8. The chain's CDR3 is CASSSGQDLYSNQPQHF. DNA for the CDR3: TGTGCCAGCAGTTCGGGACAGGACTTGTATAGCAATCAGCCCCAGCATTTT.

This clonotype was detected a few times. The genes are TRBV29-1 and TRBJ1-2, with 9 bases that match TRBD1. The length of the CDR3 is 13 residues. The J segment lost 2 bases and the V segment lost 7 bases, leaving 5 bases of the junction unmatched. CDR1 is SQVTM and CDR2 is ANQGSEA in the germline V gene. The CDR3 nucleotides read TGCAGCGATCGGGACAGGGAGAACTATGGCTACACCTTC. Its protein is CSDRDRENYGYTF.

V and J are TRBV7-9 and TRBJ2-3, with 14 bases identical to TRBD2. The CDR3 covers 16 residues. Germline V CDR1 and CDR2: SEHNR, FQNEAQ (reference sequence). With V trimmed by 4 bases and J by 3 bases, 3 bases remained unmatched. CDR3 protein: CASSSGLAGGTDTQYF. The CDR3 coding sequence is TGTGCCAGCAGCTCCGGACTAGCGGGAGGAACAGATACGCAGTATTTT.

The V and J genes are TRBV7-9 and TRBJ2-1; D is perhaps TRBD1 (5 bases). The germline gives CDR1 SEHNR, CDR2 FQNEAQ (reference sequence). The CDR3 extends over 16 amino acids. Trimming pared 2 bases from V and 6 bases from J, leaving 17 bases between. In nucleotides, the CDR3 is TGTGCCAGCAGCTTATCAAGGGGTTTCAAGGTCAATGAGCAGTTCTTC. Translating gives CASSLSRGFKVNEQFF.

This clonotype was seen a few times. This rearrangement joins TRBV5-6 to TRBJ2-7; 8 positions agree with TRBD1. J lost 3 bases, V lost 0 bases, and 8 bases had no gene match. This CDR3 is built from 16 residues. The germline V gene has CDR1 SGHDT and CDR2 YYEEEE. CDR3 DNA: TGTGCCAGCAGCTTGGTGCCGGGACAGGCTAACTACGAGCAGTACTTC. Its protein is CASSLVPGQANYEQYF.

This clonotype came up a few times. The chain uses TRBV7-9 and TRBJ1-6; perhaps TRBD1 as D (5 bases). Germline CDR1 and CDR2: SEHNR and FQNEAQ (reference sequence). V was pared by 4 bases and J by 6 bases, with 13 bases between. There are 15 residues in the CDR3. The CDR3 loop is CASSSITTVNSPLHF. The CDR3 DNA sequence: TGTGCCAGCAGCTCAATTACGACAGTTAATTCACCCCTCCACTTT.

This clonotype was counted only a few times. The rearrangement joins TRBV12-3 or TRBV12-4 to TRBJ2-3; the D is unclear. V was trimmed by 5 bases and J by 0 bases, leaving 9 bases between them. The CDR3 sequence is 14 residues long. CDR3 coding DNA: TGTGCCAGCAGTGTTTCATGGAGCACAGATACGCAGTATTTT. Translating gives CASSVSWSTDTQYF.

This clonotype turned up a few times. The rearrangement uses TRBV5-1 and TRBJ2-3; 10 bases line up with TRBD2. The CDR3 runs to 18 residues. Looked up from germline, CDR1 is SGHRS and CDR2 is YFSETQ. With V trimmed by 2 bases and J by 6 bases, 15 bases remained unmatched. DNA of the CDR3: TGCGCCAGCAGCTTCATGACGTCGGCTAGCGGGGGTGAGGATACGCAGTATTTT. Encoded protein: CASSFMTSASGGEDTQYF.